Presented here are 14 T cell receptor beta chains from one specimen sequenced in a study of neoadjuvant anti-PD-1 for oral cavity cancer. Stated time point: after neoadjuvant nivolumab, at surgical resection. Here immunoSEQ multiplex PCR was the method, and the copy in TCRdb shows in-frame clones only, minus some. The data contain about 13,000 clones, around 70% of them seen just once; the ten biggest clones take up under 4%. The input for sequencing was PBMCs, taken after nivolumab (anti-PD-1) treatment. These receptor sequences come from a person aged 35 to 85 with oral cavity squamous cell carcinoma.

The table lists this clone with a count of one. This chain connects TRBV5-6 to TRBJ2-5; 9 nucleotides match TRBD1. CDR1 is SGHDT, CDR2 YYEEEE, per germline. The junction had 10 bases not matched to a gene; V was cut back by 0 bases and J by 7 bases. The CDR3 runs 16 residues. Here the CDR3 DNA reads TGTGCCAGCAGCTTGGCGGACAGGGGAAAATTCGTGACCCAGTACTTC. This translates into CASSLADRGKFVTQYF.

The chain recombines TRBV6-6 with TRBJ2-7; tentatively, D is TRBD2 (5 bases). Trimming stripped 4 bases from V and 3 bases from J, with 10 bases between. This CDR3 has 13 amino acids. Germline V CDR1 and CDR2: MNHNY, SVGAGI (reference sequence). For the CDR3, the DNA is TGTGCCAGCAGTTCCGGGAAGAACTACGAGCAGTACTTC. This sequence encodes CASSSGKNYEQYF.

The rearrangement joins TRBV5-5 to TRBJ2-2; 11 positions agree with TRBD2. The germline gives CDR1 SGHKS, CDR2 YYEKEE (reference sequence). J lost 3 bases, V lost 6 bases, and 4 bases had no gene match. The CDR3 runs to 15 residues. CDR3 residues: CASTFSGGDTGELFF. The CDR3 DNA follows: TGTGCCAGCACCTTTAGCGGGGGGGACACCGGGGAGCTGTTTTTT.

This clone has only a few counts. The chain uses TRBV18 and TRBJ2-2; D not certain. This CDR3 is built from 16 residues. Trimming shortened V by 1 base and J by 0 bases, and 9 bases separated the two germline ends. CDR1 and CDR2 (germline): KGHSH, LQKENI. CDR3 bases: TGTGCCAGCTCACCACGTGGGCAGTCGAACACCGGGGAGCTGTTTTTT. Translated: CASSPRGQSNTGELFF.

V gene TRBV5-1 combines with J gene TRBJ2-1; the D gene could be TRBD1 or TRBD2 (5 bases each). The germline V and J ends were trimmed by 5 bases and 2 bases, with 14 bases remaining between them. CDR1 and CDR2 (germline): SGHRS, YFSETQ. The CDR3 is 15 residues long. CDR3 region: CASRGTLGAYNEQFF. DNA for the CDR3: TGCGCCAGCAGGGGTACATTGGGGGCCTACAATGAGCAGTTCTTC.

The gene calls are TRBV2 and TRBJ1-3; no definite D call. Germline lookup yields CDR1 SNHLY and CDR2 FYNNEI. Between the trimmed V and J ends, which lost 6 bases and 0 bases, there was a span of 12 bases. There are 15 residues in the CDR3. CDR3 loop: CASRASGYSGNTIYF. CDR3 bases: TGTGCCAGCAGGGCCTCGGGATACTCTGGAAACACCATATATTTT.

The V call is TRBV5-1, the J call TRBJ2-1; 13 bases agree with TRBD2. J lost 6 bases, V lost 4 bases, and 7 bases had no gene match. There are 16 residues in the CDR3. CDR1 and CDR2 (germline): SGHRS, YFSETQ. CDR3: CASSIGLAGVFNEQFF. The CDR3 DNA reads TGCGCCAGCAGCATAGGACTAGCGGGAGTATTCAATGAGCAGTTCTTC.

V usage is TRBV6-1 and J usage is TRBJ1-3; no firm D call. CDR1 MNHNS and CDR2 SASEGT come from the germline V gene. V was cut by 7 bases and J by 2 bases, with 12 bases left in between. This CDR3 is built from 14 residues. CDR3 region: CASMIDNAGNTIYF. Written as DNA, the CDR3 is TGTGCCAGCATGATTGACAATGCTGGAAACACCATATATTTT.

This clone came up a few times. This sequence joins TRBV28 and TRBJ1-1; D gene uncertain. Trimming took 6 bases from V and 1 from J, leaving 15 bases between them. The CDR3 runs 15 residues. Germline V gene lookup returns CDR1 MDHEN and CDR2 SYDVKM. The CDR3 spells CASSWGGSANTEAFF. DNA for the CDR3: TGTGCCAGCAGCTGGGGAGGCTCGGCGAACACTGAAGCTTTCTTT.

This clone has a handful of counts. J is TRBJ2-1 and V is TRBV15; 8 positions agree with TRBD1. The V gene end was trimmed by 2 bases and the J gene end by 5 bases; junction bases not matched to a gene: 8. This CDR3 is 16 amino acids long. Germline CDR1 reads LNHNV; CDR2 reads YYDKDF (reference sequence). The CDR3 nucleotides are TGTGCCACCAGCAGATCCAAATGGACAGGGAACAATGAGCAGTTCTTC. It translates to CATSRSKWTGNNEQFF.

The rearrangement links TRBV30 to TRBJ2-2; 7 bases map to TRBD2. V dropped 2 bases and J dropped 1; count of bases not matched to a gene: 4. The CDR3 is 15 residues long. The germline gives CDR1 GTSNPN, CDR2 SVGIG (reference sequence). CDR3 DNA: TGTGCCTGGAGTCCACTAGCGAGGAACACCGGGGAGCTGTTTTTT. Residues: CAWSPLARNTGELFF.

V usage is TRBV5-1 and J usage is TRBJ2-1; D is unresolved. Germline assignment: CDR1 SGHRS and CDR2 YFSETQ. Trimming cost V 6 bases and J 8 bases, with 12 bases left between them. The length of the CDR3 is 12 residues. DNA of the CDR3: TGCGCCAGCAAACTCCATGGGGATGAGCAGTTCTTC. The encoded protein is CASKLHGDEQFF.

The chain links TRBV5-1 to TRBJ1-1; 10 bases line up with TRBD1. There are 15 residues in the CDR3. V trimming: 1 base; J trimming: 1 base; junction bases outside the gene matches: 1. CDR1 SGHRS and CDR2 YFSETQ come from the germline V gene. The CDR3, as DNA: TGCGCCAGCAGCTTGTGGACAGGGGGGAACACTGAAGCTTTCTTT. Translating it yields CASSLWTGGNTEAFF.

CDR3 loop: CASSSGGSNEKLFF. In DNA form, the CDR3 reads TGCGCCAGCAGCTCAGGGGGATCTAATGAAAAACTGTTTTTT. The chain links TRBV5-1 to TRBJ1-4; 7 nucleotides match TRBD1. The trim removed 3 bases at V and 3 bases at J, leaving 2 bases unmatched. The CDR3 is made up of 14 amino acids. Germline V gene data show CDR1 as SGHRS and CDR2 as YFSETQ.